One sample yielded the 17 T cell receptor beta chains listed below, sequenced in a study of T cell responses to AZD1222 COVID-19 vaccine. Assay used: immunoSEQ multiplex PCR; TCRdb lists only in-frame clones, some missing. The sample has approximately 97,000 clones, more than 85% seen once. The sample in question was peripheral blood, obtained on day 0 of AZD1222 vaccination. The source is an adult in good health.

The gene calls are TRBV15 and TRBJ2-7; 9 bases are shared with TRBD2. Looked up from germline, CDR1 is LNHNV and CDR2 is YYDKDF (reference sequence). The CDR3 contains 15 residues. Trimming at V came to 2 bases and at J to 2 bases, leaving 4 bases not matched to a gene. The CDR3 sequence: CATSRSSGGTYEQYF. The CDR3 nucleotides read TGTGCCACCAGCAGAAGTAGCGGGGGAACCTACGAGCAGTACTTC.

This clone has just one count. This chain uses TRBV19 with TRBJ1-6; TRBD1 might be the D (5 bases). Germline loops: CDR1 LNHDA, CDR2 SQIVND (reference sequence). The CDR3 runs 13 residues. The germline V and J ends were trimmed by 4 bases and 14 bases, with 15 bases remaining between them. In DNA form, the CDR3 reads TGTGCCAGTAGTACGGACCTAAGGGGCGCCCTCCACTTT. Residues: CASSTDLRGALHF. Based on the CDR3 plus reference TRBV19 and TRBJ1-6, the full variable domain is DGGITQSPKYLFRKEGQNVTLSCEQNLNHDAMYWYRQDPGQGLRLIYYSQIVNDFQKGDIAEGYSVSREKKESFPLTVTSAQKNPTAFYLCASSTDLRGALHFGNGTRLTVT.

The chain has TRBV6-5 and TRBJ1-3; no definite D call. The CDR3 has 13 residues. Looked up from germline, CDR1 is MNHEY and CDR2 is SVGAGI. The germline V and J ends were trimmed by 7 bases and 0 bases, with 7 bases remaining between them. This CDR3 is CASTQNSGNTIYF. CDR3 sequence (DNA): TGTGCCAGCACACAGAACTCTGGAAACACCATATATTTT.

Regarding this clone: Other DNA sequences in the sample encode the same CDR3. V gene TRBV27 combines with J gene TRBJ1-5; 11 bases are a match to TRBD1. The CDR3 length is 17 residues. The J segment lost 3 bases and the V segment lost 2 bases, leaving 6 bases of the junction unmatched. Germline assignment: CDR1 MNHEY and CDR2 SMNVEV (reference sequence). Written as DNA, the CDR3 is TGTGCCAGCAGTTTAACCGGGACAGGGGGATTCAATCAGCCCCAGCATTTT. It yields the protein CASSLTGTGGFNQPQHF.

The CDR3 region is CASSFTSGRIDTQYF. CDR3 sequence (DNA): TGTGCCAGCAGCTTCACTAGCGGGAGGATAGATACGCAGTATTTT. The chain couples TRBV7-2 to TRBJ2-3; 12 bases align to TRBD2. J lost 5 bases, V lost 3 bases, and 3 bases had no gene match. This CDR3 has 15 residues. Germline V gene lookup returns CDR1 SGHTA and CDR2 FQGNSA.

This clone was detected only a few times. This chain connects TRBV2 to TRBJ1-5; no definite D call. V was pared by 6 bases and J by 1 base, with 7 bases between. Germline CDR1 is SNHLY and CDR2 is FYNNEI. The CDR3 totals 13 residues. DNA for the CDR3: TGTGCCAGCAGCCCGGACAGCAATCAGCCCCAGCATTTT. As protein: CASSPDSNQPQHF. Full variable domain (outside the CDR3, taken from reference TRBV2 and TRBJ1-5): EPEVTQTPSHQVTQMGQEVILRCVPISNHLYFYWYRQILGQKVEFLVSFYNNEISEKSEIFDDQFSVERPDGSNFTLKIRSTKLEDSAMYFCASSPDSNQPQHFGDGTRLSIL.

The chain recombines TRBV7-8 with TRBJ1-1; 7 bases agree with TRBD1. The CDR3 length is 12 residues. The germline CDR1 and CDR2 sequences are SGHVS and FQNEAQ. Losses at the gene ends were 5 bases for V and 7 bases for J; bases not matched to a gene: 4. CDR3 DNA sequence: TGTGCCAGCAGCCCGGGACAGATTGAAGCTTTCTTT. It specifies CASSPGQIEAFF.

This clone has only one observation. CDR3 protein: CAWSADRRFYGYTF. The CDR3 DNA reads as TGTGCCTGGAGTGCGGACAGGAGATTCTATGGCTACACCTTC. The chain links TRBV30 to TRBJ1-2, with TRBD1 identical over 7 bases. The junction had 6 bases not matched to a gene; V was cut back by 1 base and J by 4 bases. The CDR3 loop spans 14 amino acids. Germline loops: CDR1 GTSNPN, CDR2 SVGIG (reference sequence). Together with reference TRBV30 and TRBJ1-2, the CDR3 gives the full variable domain: SQTIHQWPATLVQPVGSPLSLECTVEGTSNPNLYWYRQAAGRGLQLLFYSVGIGQISSEVPQNLSASRPQDRQFILSSKKLLLSDSGFYLCAWSADRRFYGYTFGSGTRLTVV.

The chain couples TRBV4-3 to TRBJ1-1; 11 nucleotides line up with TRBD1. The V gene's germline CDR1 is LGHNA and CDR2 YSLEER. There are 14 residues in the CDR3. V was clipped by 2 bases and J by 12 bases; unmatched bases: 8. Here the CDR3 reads CASSQWTGGEVTFF. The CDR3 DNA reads TGCGCCAGCAGCCAATGGACAGGGGGCGAGGTTACTTTCTTT.

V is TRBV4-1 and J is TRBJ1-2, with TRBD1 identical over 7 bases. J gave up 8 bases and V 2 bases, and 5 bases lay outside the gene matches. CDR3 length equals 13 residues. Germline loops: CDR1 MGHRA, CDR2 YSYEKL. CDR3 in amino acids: CASSQLTGQGYTF. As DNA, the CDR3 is TGCGCCAGCAGCCAATTGACAGGGCAGGGCTACACCTTC.

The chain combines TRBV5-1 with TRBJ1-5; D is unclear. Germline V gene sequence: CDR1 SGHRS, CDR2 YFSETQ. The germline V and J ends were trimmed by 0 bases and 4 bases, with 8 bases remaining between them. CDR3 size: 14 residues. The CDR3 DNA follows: TGCGCCAGCAGCTTGGGACAAGTTAATCAGCCCCAGCATTTT. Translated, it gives CASSLGQVNQPQHF. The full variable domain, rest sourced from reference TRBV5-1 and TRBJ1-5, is KAGVTQTPRYLIKTRGQQVTLSCSPISGHRSVSWYQQTPGQGLQFLFEYFSETQRNKGNFPGRFSGRQFSNSRSEMNVSTLELGDSALYLCASSLGQVNQPQHFGDGTRLSIL.

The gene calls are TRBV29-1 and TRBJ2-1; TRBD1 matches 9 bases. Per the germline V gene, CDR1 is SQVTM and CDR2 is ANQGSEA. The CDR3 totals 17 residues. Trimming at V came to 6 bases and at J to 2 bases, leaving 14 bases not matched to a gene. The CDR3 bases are TGCAGCGTCCAGCCCCCTCGGACAGGGGCTGCCTACAATGAGCAGTTCTTC. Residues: CSVQPPRTGAAYNEQFF.

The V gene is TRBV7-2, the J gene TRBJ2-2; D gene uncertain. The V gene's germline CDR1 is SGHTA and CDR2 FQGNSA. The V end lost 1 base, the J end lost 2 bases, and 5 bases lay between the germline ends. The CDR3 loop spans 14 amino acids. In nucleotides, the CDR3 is TGTGCCAGCAGCTTAGGGGTCAACACCGGGGAGCTGTTTTTT. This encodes CASSLGVNTGELFF.

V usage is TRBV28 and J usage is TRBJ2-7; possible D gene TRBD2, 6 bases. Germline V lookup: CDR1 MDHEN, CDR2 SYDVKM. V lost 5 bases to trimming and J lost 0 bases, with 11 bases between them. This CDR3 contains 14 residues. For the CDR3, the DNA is TGTGCCAGCAGTAGGGCGGGAAGCTCCTACGAGCAGTACTTC. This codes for CASSRAGSSYEQYF.

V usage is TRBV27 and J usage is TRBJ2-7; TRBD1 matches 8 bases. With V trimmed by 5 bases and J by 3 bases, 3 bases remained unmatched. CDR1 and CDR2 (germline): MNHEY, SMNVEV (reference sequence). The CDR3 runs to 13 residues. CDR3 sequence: CASSRDRSYEQYF. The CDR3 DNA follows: TGTGCCAGCAGTCGGGACAGGAGCTACGAGCAGTACTTC.

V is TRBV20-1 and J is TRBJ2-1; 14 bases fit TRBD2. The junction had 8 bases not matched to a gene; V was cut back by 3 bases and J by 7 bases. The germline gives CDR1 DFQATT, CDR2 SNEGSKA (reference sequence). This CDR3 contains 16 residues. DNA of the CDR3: TGCAGTGCTAGTGGATCCGGGACTAGCGGGAGTAATGAGCAGTTCTTC. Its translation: CSASGSGTSGSNEQFF.

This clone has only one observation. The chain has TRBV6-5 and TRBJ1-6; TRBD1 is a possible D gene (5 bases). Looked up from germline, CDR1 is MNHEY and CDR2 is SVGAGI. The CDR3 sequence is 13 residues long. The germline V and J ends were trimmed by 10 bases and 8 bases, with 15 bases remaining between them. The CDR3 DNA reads TGTGCCACCCTCTGGGACTTGGATTCACCCCTCCACTTT. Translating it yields CATLWDLDSPLHF.